This is a list of T cell receptor beta chains from one sample in a study of T-cell memory formation after mild COVID-19. MiXCR, applied by TCRdb to the 5' RACE reads, yields one record per CDR3 protein. The sample has about 410,000 distinct CDR3 sequences; more than 20% are singletons. Input material: PBMCs or a T cell subset sorted from them (not recorded which). These receptors were taken from an adult woman who had mild COVID-19 (a few samples of this study predate the infection). Cell type and time point are not known. The CDR3 runs from the conserved cysteine through the conserved F or W. D genes are given only for firm matches. Rows give clone size only sometimes, using once, few, many, or a class for an expanded clone.

>NA|TRBJ1-2|few|TRBV7-9
CASSFAGLDYGYTF
TGTGCCAGCAGCTTCGCGGGTCTGGACTATGGCTACACCTTC
>NA|TRBJ2-5|few|TRBV14
CASSQLGQEGTQYF
TGTGCCAGCAGCCAACTCGGACAAGAAGGGACCCAGTACTTC
>NA|TRBJ2-5|NA|TRBV3-1
CASRKTGLETQYF
TGTGCCAGCAGAAAAACAGGGCTTGAGACCCAGTACTTC
>NA|TRBJ1-4|NA|TRBV4-1
CASNSETTNEKLFF
TGCGCCAGCAATTCAGAAACAACTAATGAAAAACTGTTTTTT
>NA|TRBJ2-5|few|TRBV12-3/TRBV12-4
CASSPGGGTQYF
TGTGCCAGCAGCCCCGGGGGAGGGACCCAGTACTTC
>TRBD2|TRBJ2-3|NA|TRBV20-1
CSASGGARTPIADTQYF
TGCAGTGCTAGCGGGGGGGCCCGAACCCCTATCGCAGATACGCAGTATTTT
>NA|TRBJ2-1|few|TRBV5-1
CASSSRTDNEQFF
TGCGCCAGCAGCTCCAGGACGGACAATGAGCAGTTCTTC
>TRBD2|TRBJ2-1|few|TRBV5-5
CASSLRGGGRAFF
TGTGCCAGCAGCTTGAGGGGTGGCGGGAGGGCGTTCTTC
>TRBD1|TRBJ2-7|few|TRBV12-3/TRBV12-4
CASSFRQGAYEQYF
TGTGCCAGCAGTTTTAGACAGGGGGCCTACGAGCAGTACTTC
>NA|TRBJ2-2|NA|TRBV21-1
CASSRPGHGGDNTGELFF
TGTGCCAGCAGCAGACCGGGGCATGGGGGGGATAACACCGGGGAGCTGTTTTTT
>NA|TRBJ1-2|NA|TRBV18
CASSPADPGRLNYGYTF
TGTGCCAGCTCACCCGCAGACCCAGGGAGACTCAACTATGGTTACACCTTC
>NA|TRBJ2-7|NA|TRBV10-3
CAISESRGLGGASYEQYF
TGTGCCATCAGTGAGTCTCGGGGATTAGGGGGAGCGAGCTACGAGCAGTACTTC
>TRBD2|TRBJ2-2|once|TRBV4-3
CASSLGLAGEGELFF
TGCGCCAGCAGCCTAGGACTAGCGGGAGAGGGGGAGCTGTTTTTT
>NA|TRBJ2-7|few|TRBV6-2/TRBV6-3
CASTSGAPHSYEQYF
TGTGCCAGCACTTCCGGGGCCCCTCACTCCTACGAGCAGTACTTC
>TRBD1|TRBJ2-7|NA|TRBV30
CALSPTDRIGYEQYF
TGTGCCTTATCCCCAACGGACAGGATAGGGTACGAGCAGTACTTC
>NA|TRBJ1-2|NA|TRBV20-1
CSAQGSGVYGYTF
TGCAGTGCCCAAGGGTCAGGGGTCTATGGCTACACCTTC
>TRBD1|TRBJ1-1|few|TRBV7-9
CASRPGGANTEAFF
TGTGCCAGCAGACCAGGGGGCGCAAACACTGAAGCTTTCTTT